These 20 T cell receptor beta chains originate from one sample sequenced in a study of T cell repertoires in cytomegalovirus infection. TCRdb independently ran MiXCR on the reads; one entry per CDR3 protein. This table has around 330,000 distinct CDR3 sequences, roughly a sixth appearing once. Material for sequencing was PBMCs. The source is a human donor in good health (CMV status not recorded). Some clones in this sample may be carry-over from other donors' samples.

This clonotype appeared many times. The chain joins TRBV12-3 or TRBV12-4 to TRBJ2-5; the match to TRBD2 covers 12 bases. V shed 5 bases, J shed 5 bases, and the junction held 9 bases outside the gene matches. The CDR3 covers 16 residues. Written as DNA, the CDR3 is TGTGCCAGCAGTCCCCTGACTAGCGGGGGCCGGGAGACCCAGTACTTC. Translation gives CASSPLTSGGRETQYF.

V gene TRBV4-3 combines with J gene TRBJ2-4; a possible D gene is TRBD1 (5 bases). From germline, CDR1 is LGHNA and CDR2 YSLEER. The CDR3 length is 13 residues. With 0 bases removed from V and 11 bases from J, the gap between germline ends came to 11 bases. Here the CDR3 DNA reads TGCGCCAGCAGCCAAGAGGCAGGGCGACTTCAGTACTTC. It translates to CASSQEAGRLQYF.

CDR3 region: CSVEWPSGQGSPGYTF. The CDR3 DNA reads as TGCAGCGTTGAGTGGCCGTCCGGACAGGGTTCCCCTGGCTACACCTTC. This rearrangement joins TRBV29-1 to TRBJ1-2; 8 nucleotides line up with TRBD1. Germline loops: CDR1 SQVTM, CDR2 ANQGSEA. V lost 3 bases and J lost 7; bases outside the gene matches: 16. This CDR3 contains 16 residues.

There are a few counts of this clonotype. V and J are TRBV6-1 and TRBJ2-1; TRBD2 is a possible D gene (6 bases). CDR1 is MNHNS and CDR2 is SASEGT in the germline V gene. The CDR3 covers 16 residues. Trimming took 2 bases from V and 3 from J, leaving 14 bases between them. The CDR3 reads CASSEMEGSFYNEQFF. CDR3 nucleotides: TGTGCCAGCAGTGAAATGGAGGGCAGCTTCTACAATGAGCAGTTCTTC.

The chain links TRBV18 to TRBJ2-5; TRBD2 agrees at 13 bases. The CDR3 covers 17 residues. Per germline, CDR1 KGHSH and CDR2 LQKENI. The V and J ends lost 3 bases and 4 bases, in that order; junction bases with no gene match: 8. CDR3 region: CASSPTSGGAAGETQYF. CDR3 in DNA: TGTGCCAGCTCACCTACTAGCGGGGGGGCCGCCGGAGAGACCCAGTACTTC.

The CDR3 DNA reads TGTGCCACCAGCAGAGATAACGGGGGGTTCGGGGCCAACGTCCTGACTTTC. The encoded protein is CATSRDNGGFGANVLTF. V and J are TRBV15 and TRBJ2-6; 7 nucleotides align to TRBD2. The CDR3 is 17 amino acids. Germline assignment: CDR1 LNHNV and CDR2 YYDKDF (reference sequence). With V trimmed by 0 bases and J by 4 bases, 6 bases remained unmatched.

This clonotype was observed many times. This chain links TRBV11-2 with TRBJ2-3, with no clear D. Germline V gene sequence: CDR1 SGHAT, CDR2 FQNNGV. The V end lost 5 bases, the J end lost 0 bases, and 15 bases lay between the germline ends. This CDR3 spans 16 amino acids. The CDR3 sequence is CASSRYLRRSTDTQYF. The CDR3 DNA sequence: TGTGCCAGCAGCCGCTACCTCCGCCGGAGCACAGATACGCAGTATTTT.

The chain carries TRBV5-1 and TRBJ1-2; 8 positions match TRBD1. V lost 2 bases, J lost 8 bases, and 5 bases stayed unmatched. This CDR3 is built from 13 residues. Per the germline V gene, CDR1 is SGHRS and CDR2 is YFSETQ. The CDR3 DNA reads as TGCGCCAGCAGCTTCGGACAGGGCCTGGGCTACACCTTC. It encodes CASSFGQGLGYTF.

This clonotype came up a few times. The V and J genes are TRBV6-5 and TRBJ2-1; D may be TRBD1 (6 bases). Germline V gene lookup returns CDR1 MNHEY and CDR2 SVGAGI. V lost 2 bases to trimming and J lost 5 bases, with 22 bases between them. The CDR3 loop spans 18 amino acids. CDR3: CASSYDWTALNLNNEQFF. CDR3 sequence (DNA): TGTGCCAGCAGTTACGACTGGACAGCACTAAATTTAAACAATGAGCAGTTCTTC.

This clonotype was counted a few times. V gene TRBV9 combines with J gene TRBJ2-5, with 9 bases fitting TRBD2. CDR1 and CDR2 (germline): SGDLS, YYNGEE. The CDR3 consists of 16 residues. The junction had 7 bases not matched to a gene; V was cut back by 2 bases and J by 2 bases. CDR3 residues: CASSVASGTIQETQYF. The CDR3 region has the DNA TGTGCCAGCAGCGTGGCTAGCGGGACTATACAAGAGACCCAGTACTTC.

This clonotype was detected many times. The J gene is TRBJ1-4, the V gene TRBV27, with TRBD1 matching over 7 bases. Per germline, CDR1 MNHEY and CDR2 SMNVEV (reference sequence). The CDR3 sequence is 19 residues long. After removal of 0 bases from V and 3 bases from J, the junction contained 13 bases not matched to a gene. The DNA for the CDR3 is TGTGCCAGCAGTTTATCAGGAAGACAGGGAGGCTATTCTAATGAAAAACTGTTTTTT. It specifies CASSLSGRQGGYSNEKLFF. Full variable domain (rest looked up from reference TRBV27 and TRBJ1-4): EAQVTQNPRYLITVTGKKLTVTCSQNMNHEYMSWYRQDPGLGLRQIYYSMNVEVTDKGDVPEGYKVSRKEKRNFPLILESPSPNQTSLYFCASSLSGRQGGYSNEKLFFGSGTQLSVL.

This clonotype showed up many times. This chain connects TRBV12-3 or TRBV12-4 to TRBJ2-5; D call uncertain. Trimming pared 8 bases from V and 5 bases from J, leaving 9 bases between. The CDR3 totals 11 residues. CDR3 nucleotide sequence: TGTGCCAGCTCCTATTTGGAGACCCAGTACTTC. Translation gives CASSYLETQYF.

As DNA, the CDR3 is TGCAGTGCTAGAGATTTGGAGGATAGCAATCAGCCCCAGCATTTT. This codes for CSARDLEDSNQPQHF. The gene calls are TRBV20-1 and TRBJ1-5; D is uncertain. Trimming shortened V by 0 bases and J by 0 bases, and 9 bases separated the two germline ends. This CDR3 region has 15 residues. The germline V gene encodes CDR1 DFQATT and CDR2 SNEGSKA (reference sequence).

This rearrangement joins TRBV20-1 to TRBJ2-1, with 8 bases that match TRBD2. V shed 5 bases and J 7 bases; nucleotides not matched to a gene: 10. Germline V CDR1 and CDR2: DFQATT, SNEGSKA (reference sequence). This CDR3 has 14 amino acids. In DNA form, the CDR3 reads TGCAGTGCTCCTTCGGGGGGGGGTGGTAATGAGCAGTTCTTC. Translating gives CSAPSGGGGNEQFF.

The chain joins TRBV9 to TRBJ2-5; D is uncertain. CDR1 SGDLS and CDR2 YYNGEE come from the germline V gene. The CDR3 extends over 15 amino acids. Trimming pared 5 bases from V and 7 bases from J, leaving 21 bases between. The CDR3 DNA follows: TGTGCCAGCAGTGAAACTGCGGAATTCGTAAGGACCCAGTACTTC. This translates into CASSETAEFVRTQYF.

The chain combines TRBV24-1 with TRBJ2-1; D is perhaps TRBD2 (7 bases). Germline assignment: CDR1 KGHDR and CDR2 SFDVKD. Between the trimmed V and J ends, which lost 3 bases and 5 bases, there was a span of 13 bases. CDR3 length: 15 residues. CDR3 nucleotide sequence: TGTGCCACCAGTGATCGGGGGGCAAAAGACAATGAGCAGTTCTTC. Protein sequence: CATSDRGAKDNEQFF.

This CDR3 is CASSLDDTDTQYF. Written as DNA, the CDR3 is TGTGCCAGCAGCCTGGACGACACAGATACGCAGTATTTT. V and J are TRBV5-4 and TRBJ2-3; no clear D. Germline V gives CDR1 SGHNT, CDR2 YYREEE (reference sequence). Trimming left V 4 bases short and J 2 bases short, with 8 bases between. The CDR3 covers 13 residues.

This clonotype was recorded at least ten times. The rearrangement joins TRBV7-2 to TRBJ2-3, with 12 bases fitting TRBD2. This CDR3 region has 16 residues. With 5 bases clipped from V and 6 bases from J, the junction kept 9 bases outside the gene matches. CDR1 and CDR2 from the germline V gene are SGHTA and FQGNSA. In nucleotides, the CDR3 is TGTGCCAGCAGCCCCAGACTAGCGGGGGCCGTGGATACGCAGTATTTT. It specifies CASSPRLAGAVDTQYF.

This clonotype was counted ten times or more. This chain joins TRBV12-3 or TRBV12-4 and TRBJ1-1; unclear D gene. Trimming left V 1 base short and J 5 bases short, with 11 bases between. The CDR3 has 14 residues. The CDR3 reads CASSLDGLGTEAFF. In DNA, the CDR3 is TGTGCCAGCAGTTTAGACGGCCTGGGAACTGAAGCTTTCTTT.

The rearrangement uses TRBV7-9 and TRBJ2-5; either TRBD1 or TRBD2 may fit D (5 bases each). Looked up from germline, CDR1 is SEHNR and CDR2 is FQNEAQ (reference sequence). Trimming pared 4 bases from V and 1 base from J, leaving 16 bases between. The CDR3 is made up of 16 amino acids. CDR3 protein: CASSWGIVHLQETQYF. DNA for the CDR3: TGTGCCAGCAGCTGGGGGATAGTTCATCTCCAAGAGACCCAGTACTTC. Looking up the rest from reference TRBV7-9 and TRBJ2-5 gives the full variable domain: DTGVSQNPRHKITKRGQNVTFRCDPISEHNRLYWYRQTLGQGPEFLTYFQNEAQLEKSRLLSDRFSAERPKGSFSTLEIQRTEQGDSAMYLCASSWGIVHLQETQYFGPGTRLLVL.